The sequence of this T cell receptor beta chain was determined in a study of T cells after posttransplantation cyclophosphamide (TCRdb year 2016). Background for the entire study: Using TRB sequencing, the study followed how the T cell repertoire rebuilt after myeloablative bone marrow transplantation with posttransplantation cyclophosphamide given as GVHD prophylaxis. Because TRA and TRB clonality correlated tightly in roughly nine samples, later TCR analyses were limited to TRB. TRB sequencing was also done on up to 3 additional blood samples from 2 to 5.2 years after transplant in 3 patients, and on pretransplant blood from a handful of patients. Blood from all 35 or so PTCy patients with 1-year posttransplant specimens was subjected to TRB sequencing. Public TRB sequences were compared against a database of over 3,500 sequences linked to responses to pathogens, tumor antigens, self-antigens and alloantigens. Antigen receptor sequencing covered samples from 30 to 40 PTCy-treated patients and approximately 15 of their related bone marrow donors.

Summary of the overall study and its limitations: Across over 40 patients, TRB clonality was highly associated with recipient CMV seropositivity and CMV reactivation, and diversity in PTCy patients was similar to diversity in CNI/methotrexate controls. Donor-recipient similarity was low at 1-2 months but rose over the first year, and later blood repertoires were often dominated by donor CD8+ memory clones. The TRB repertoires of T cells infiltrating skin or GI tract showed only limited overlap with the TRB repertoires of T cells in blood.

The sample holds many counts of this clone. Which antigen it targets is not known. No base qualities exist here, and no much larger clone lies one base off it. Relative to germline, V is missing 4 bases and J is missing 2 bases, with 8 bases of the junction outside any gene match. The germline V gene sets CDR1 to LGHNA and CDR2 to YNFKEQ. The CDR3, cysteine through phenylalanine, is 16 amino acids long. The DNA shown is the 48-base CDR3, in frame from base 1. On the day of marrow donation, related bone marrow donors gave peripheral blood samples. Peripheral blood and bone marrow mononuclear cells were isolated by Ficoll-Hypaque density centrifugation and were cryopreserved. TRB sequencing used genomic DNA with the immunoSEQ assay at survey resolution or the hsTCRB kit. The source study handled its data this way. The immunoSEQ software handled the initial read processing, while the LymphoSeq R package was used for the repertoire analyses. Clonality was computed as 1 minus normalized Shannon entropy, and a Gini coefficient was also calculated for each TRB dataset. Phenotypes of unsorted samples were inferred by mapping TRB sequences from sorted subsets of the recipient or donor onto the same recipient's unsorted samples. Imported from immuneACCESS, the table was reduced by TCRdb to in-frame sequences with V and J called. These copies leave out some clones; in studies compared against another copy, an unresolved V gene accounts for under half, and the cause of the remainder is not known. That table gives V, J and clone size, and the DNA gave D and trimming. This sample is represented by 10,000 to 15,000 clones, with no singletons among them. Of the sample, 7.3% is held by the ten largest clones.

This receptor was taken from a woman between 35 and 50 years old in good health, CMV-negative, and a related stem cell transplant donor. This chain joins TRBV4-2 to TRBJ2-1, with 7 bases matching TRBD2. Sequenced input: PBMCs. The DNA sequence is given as TGTGCCAGCAGCCGGGAACTAGCGAATACCTACAATGAGCAGTTCTTC. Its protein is CASSRELANTYNEQFF.